This T cell receptor (beta chain) derives from a study of T cells after posttransplantation cyclophosphamide. Study-level findings and limits: Later post-transplant blood repertoires were often dominated by donor CD8+ memory clones. Skin or GI-infiltrating T cells shared few TRB sequences with blood. Recipient CMV seropositivity and CMV reactivation strongly tracked TRB clonality.

Sequenced by immunoSEQ multiplex PCR; TCRdb stores in-frame clones only, minus some. Singletons are absent from the sample, which has 2,500 to 3,500 clones. This clone came up many times. Antigen specificity is unknown. V was shortened by 0 bases and J by 5 bases, with 11 bases between the two germline ends. This CDR3 contains 14 residues. Cyclophosphamide on days +3 and +4 followed busulfan-fludarabine conditioning and a marrow graft. This TCR came from a female patient aged 45-60 years who received an allogeneic stem cell transplant from a related donor, was CMV-positive, and had no GVHD. Some T cells may be the graft donor's. The rearrangement joins TRBV12-3 or TRBV12-4 to TRBJ2-7, with D perhaps TRBD1 (6 bases). The sample here was PBMCs, taken after allogeneic stem cell transplant with posttransplant cyclophosphamide. CDR3 bases: TGTGCCAGCAGTTTAGCAGGGGGTGGGAACGAGCAGTACTTC. Protein: CASSLAGGGNEQYF.